One and the same sample provided the 16 T cell receptor beta chains below, sequenced in a study of shared clonotypes between healthy human individuals. Libraries were prepared by immunoSEQ multiplex PCR; TCRdb keeps only in-frame clonotypes and omits some of them. The sample has over a million clones, roughly 96% seen once; the top ten hold 1.2%. Sequenced input: naive CD4+ T cells sorted from blood. As for subset: CD45RA+ positively selected. These receptors were taken from a man under 40 in good health.

The chain couples TRBV4-1 to TRBJ2-2, with TRBD1 matching over 9 bases. CDR1 MGHRA and CDR2 YSYEKL come from the germline V gene. This CDR3 contains 16 residues. V shed 4 bases, J shed 6 bases, and the junction held 9 bases outside the gene matches. The CDR3 sequence: CASSLSPGQGSGELFF. The CDR3 DNA is TGCGCCAGCAGCCTTTCACCGGGACAGGGATCCGGGGAGCTGTTTTTT.

The count of this clone is one. The rearrangement uses TRBV5-1 and TRBJ2-7; TRBD2 matches at 7 bases. CDR3 length: 16 amino acids. The V segment lost 0 bases and the J segment 7 bases; nucleotides outside the gene matches: 13. Germline lookup yields CDR1 SGHRS and CDR2 YFSETQ. CDR3 DNA sequence: TGCGCCAGCAGCTTGGGTTTGGGGAGGGCCCCTTGGGAGCAGTACTTC. Translation: CASSLGLGRAPWEQYF.

This sequence joins TRBV7-8 and TRBJ2-7; D is uncertain. Germline assignment: CDR1 SGHVS and CDR2 FQNEAQ. There are 14 residues in the CDR3. V was pared by 6 bases and J by 3 bases, with 15 bases between. The chain's CDR3 is CASRPDPWHYEQYF. CDR3 DNA: TGTGCCAGCAGGCCCGATCCGTGGCACTACGAGCAGTACTTC.

This clone was observed once. This chain joins TRBV6-5 and TRBJ2-1; TRBD2 matches 7 bases. This CDR3 contains 16 residues. In germline, CDR1 is MNHEY, CDR2 SVGAGI. With V trimmed by 7 bases and J by 6 bases, 15 bases remained unmatched. The CDR3 bases are TGTGCCAGCACCTACTCCCCCATATCGGGGGGCAATGAGCAGTTCTTC. It yields the protein CASTYSPISGGNEQFF.

The rearrangement joins TRBV5-6 to TRBJ2-7; D remains unclear. The CDR3 length is 14 residues. Trimming left V 4 bases short and J 3 bases short, with 14 bases between. CDR1 and CDR2 (germline): SGHDT, YYEEEE. The CDR3 region is CASSTRPGHYEQYF. The CDR3, as DNA: TGTGCCAGCAGCACGCGGCCAGGCCACTACGAGCAGTACTTC.

Concerning this clone itself: Other DNA sequences from this sample encode an identical CDR3 as well. The chain links TRBV5-1 to TRBJ2-7; 10 nucleotides match TRBD1. The CDR3 consists of 15 residues. The V segment lost 2 bases and the J segment 1 base; nucleotides outside the gene matches: 3. From germline, CDR1 is SGHRS and CDR2 YFSETQ. The CDR3 here is CASSLGTGVSYEQYF. The CDR3 DNA reads as TGCGCCAGCAGCTTAGGGACAGGGGTTTCCTACGAGCAGTACTTC.

The chain is built from TRBV7-2 and TRBJ1-2; no firm D call. CDR3 length equals 14 residues. In germline, CDR1 is SGHTA, CDR2 FQGNSA. The germline V and J ends were trimmed by 1 base and 2 bases, with 8 bases remaining between them. CDR3 nucleotides: TGTGCCAGCAGCTTAGGATTTCAGAACTATGGCTACACCTTC. This translates into CASSLGFQNYGYTF.

This rearrangement joins TRBV13 to TRBJ2-7; 9 bases match TRBD2. Trimming at V came to 5 bases and at J to 4 bases, leaving 15 bases not matched to a gene. Germline assignment: CDR1 PRHDT and CDR2 FYEKMQ (reference sequence). The CDR3 is 17 amino acids. The CDR3 region is CASSETSSGTIPYEQYF. Here the CDR3 DNA reads TGTGCCAGCAGCGAGACCTCTAGCGGGACGATCCCGTACGAGCAGTACTTC.

The rearrangement joins TRBV5-5 to TRBJ2-1, with 7 bases matching TRBD2. Germline V gene lookup returns CDR1 SGHKS and CDR2 YYEKEE (reference sequence). CDR3 length: 16 amino acids. J lost 4 bases, V lost 4 bases, and 11 bases had no gene match. The DNA of the CDR3 is TGTGCCAGCAGCCCAGCTCCGGGAGGCTATTACAATGAGCAGTTCTTC. This translates into CASSPAPGGYYNEQFF.

The chain is built from TRBV29-1 and TRBJ2-3, with 8 bases that match TRBD2. The length of the CDR3 is 14 residues. The V and J ends lost 7 bases and 1 base, in that order; junction bases with no gene match: 7. Per germline, CDR1 SQVTM and CDR2 ANQGSEA. The CDR3 nucleotides are TGCAGCGCTGGGGGACTAGTCGGCACAGATACGCAGTATTTT. This gives the protein CSAGGLVGTDTQYF.

The chain carries TRBV15 and TRBJ2-7, with D possibly being TRBD2 (6 bases). The V gene's germline CDR1 is LNHNV and CDR2 YYDKDF (reference sequence). The CDR3 sequence is 18 residues long. Deletions cut 4 bases from V and 3 bases from J, with 25 bases between. The CDR3 region is CATSKIAGSVSKNYEQYF. CDR3 sequence (DNA): TGTGCCACCAGCAAGATCGCGGGGAGTGTGAGTAAGAACTACGAGCAGTACTTC.

This chain joins TRBV5-6 and TRBJ2-2; 12 nucleotides align to TRBD2. After removal of 4 bases from V and 4 bases from J, the junction contained 2 bases not matched to a gene. Germline assignment: CDR1 SGHDT and CDR2 YYEEEE. The CDR3 has 15 amino acids. The DNA for the CDR3 is TGTGCCAGCAGCCCACTAGCGGGAGGCACCGGGGAGCTGTTTTTT. Its translation: CASSPLAGGTGELFF.

The rearrangement links TRBV18 to TRBJ2-5; D is tentatively TRBD1 or TRBD2 (5 bases each). This CDR3 is built from 15 residues. Germline CDR1 and CDR2: KGHSH and LQKENI. V lost 2 bases, J lost 4 bases, and 14 bases lay in between. The CDR3 DNA follows: TGTGCCAGCTCACCATCACTAATTGGGGGAGAGACCCAGTACTTC. It specifies CASSPSLIGGETQYF. Variable domain in full (rest from reference TRBV18 and TRBJ2-5): NAGVMQNPRHLVRRRGQEARLRCSPMKGHSHVYWYRQLPEEGLKFMVYLQKENIIDESGMPKERFSAEFPKEGPSILRIQQVVRGDSAAYFCASSPSLIGGETQYFGPGTRLLVL.

The chain combines TRBV7-8 with TRBJ2-3, with D hard to call. The germline CDR1 and CDR2 sequences are SGHVS and FQNEAQ. The V end lost 2 bases, the J end lost 2 bases, and 17 bases lay between the germline ends. The CDR3 sequence is 17 residues long. In nucleotides, the CDR3 is TGTGCCAGCAGCTTACGGTCTGAACAATCCTACACAGATACGCAGTATTTT. It yields the protein CASSLRSEQSYTDTQYF.

This CDR3 reads CASYPVTGEGGEQYF. The CDR3 coding sequence is TGCGCCAGCTACCCCGTGACAGGGGAAGGAGGCGAGCAGTACTTC. J is TRBJ2-7 and V is TRBV5-1, with 8 bases that match TRBD1. The V gene's germline CDR1 is SGHRS and CDR2 YFSETQ. This CDR3 region has 15 residues. V shed 7 bases and J 6 bases; nucleotides not matched to a gene: 15.

CDR3 DNA: TGTGCCAGCAGCCCCCGCCGACTAGCGGGGGATATCACTCGGGAGCTGTTTTTT. It is translated as CASSPRRLAGDITRELFF. The chain carries TRBV28 and TRBJ2-2; TRBD2 matches at 12 bases. This CDR3 is 18 amino acids long. The V segment lost 6 bases and the J segment 9 bases; nucleotides outside the gene matches: 17. Germline V gives CDR1 MDHEN, CDR2 SYDVKM.